These 6 T cell receptor beta chains share one sample of origin, sequenced in a study of blood T cell repertoires in COVID-19. This table comes from immunoSEQ multiplex PCR, and its TCRdb copy is limited to in-frame clones, with some not included. Among hundreds of thousands of clones, approximately 91% were seen once, and the ten largest hold 2.1%. The sample taken for sequencing was peripheral blood. The receptors here all came from a woman in her 40s who had recovered from COVID-19.

This chain uses TRBV19 with TRBJ2-2; 10 bases agree with TRBD1. The CDR3 spans 16 residues. V was pared by 6 bases and J by 1 base, with 5 bases of the junction left unmatched. CDR1 LNHDA and CDR2 SQIVND come from the germline V gene (reference sequence). CDR3 sequence reads: CASRPWTGGNTGELFF. CDR3 in DNA: TGTGCCAGTAGACCTTGGACAGGGGGGAACACCGGGGAGCTGTTTTTT. The full variable domain, completed using reference TRBV19 and TRBJ2-2, is DGGITQSPKYLFRKEGQNVTLSCEQNLNHDAMYWYRQDPGQGLRLIYYSQIVNDFQKGDIAEGYSVSREKKESFPLTVTSAQKNPTAFYLCASRPWTGGNTGELFFGEGSRLTVL.

V usage is TRBV7-9 and J usage is TRBJ1-2; D not certain. Germline CDR1 and CDR2: SEHNR and FQNEAQ (reference sequence). The CDR3 runs to 15 residues. V shed 1 base and J shed 6 bases, with 15 bases lying between them. The DNA for the CDR3 is TGTGCCAGCAGCTTAGATGGGGAGCCGCGCGATGGCTACACCTTC. Amino acid sequence: CASSLDGEPRDGYTF.

The chain couples TRBV7-2 to TRBJ2-3, with 8 bases aligning to TRBD2. The CDR3 covers 14 residues. V lost 5 bases and J lost 5; bases outside the gene matches: 6. Germline CDR1 and CDR2: SGHTA and FQGNSA. In DNA form, the CDR3 reads TGTGCCAGCAGCCTTAGCGGGAAAAGAGATACGCAGTATTTT. Encoded protein: CASSLSGKRDTQYF.

This sequence joins TRBV19 and TRBJ1-5, with D perhaps matching TRBD1 (5 bases). The CDR3 totals 18 residues. Germline CDR1 and CDR2: LNHDA and SQIVND (reference sequence). V lost 2 bases and J 1 base, leaving 18 bases between the germline ends. CDR3 bases: TGTGCCAGTAGTATAAGTGAACAGGCATATCGCAGCAATCAGCCCCAGCATTTT. Translating it yields CASSISEQAYRSNQPQHF.

The rearrangement joins TRBV4-3 to TRBJ2-1; tentatively, D is TRBD2 (5 bases). Germline values: CDR1 LGHNA, CDR2 YSLEER. The CDR3 covers 15 residues. Trimming removed 0 bases at V and 4 bases at J, with 10 bases between. The CDR3 spells CASSQDTSGYNEQFF. The CDR3 nucleotides read TGCGCCAGCAGCCAAGATACTTCGGGGTACAATGAGCAGTTCTTC.

The chain couples TRBV6-5 to TRBJ1-6, with 8 bases aligning to TRBD1. The length of the CDR3 is 15 residues. V shed 6 bases and J 5 bases; nucleotides not matched to a gene: 6. The germline V gene encodes CDR1 MNHEY and CDR2 SVGAGI. CDR3 sequence: CASSDGDRNNSPLHF. CDR3 bases: TGTGCCAGCAGCGACGGGGACAGGAATAATTCACCCCTCCACTTT.